The present T cell receptor beta chain was sequenced within a study of blood T cell repertoires in COVID-19 (dated by TCRdb to the early 2020s). About the study as a whole: Samples from collaborators originated in the United States, Italy and Spain and spanned both the acute and convalescent phases of COVID-19. Nearly every sample came with metadata listing a de-identified subject ID, COVID-19 status, age in years and sex. The samples were drawn from the first 160 participants of the ongoing ImmuneRACE study and from 1,254 subjects provided by 6 global collaborators. HLA class I and class II types, where available, came from metadata supplied by the sample provider rather than from assay-based typing. The material from the prospective study consisted of cDNA or gDNA derived from T cells, B-cell-depleted T cells, or PBMCs. The repertoires were made available in a free public database intended to serve as a resource for research on the immune response to SARS-CoV-2. Deeply sampled blood TCRbeta repertoires from subjects exposed to, actively infected with, or recovered from COVID-19 were included in the dataset.

The paper's findings and limits, for the study overall: The amount of clinical and demographic metadata varied by source and participant and was provided uncurated.

In the prospective study, participants were about 18 to 89 years old, resided in about two dozen geographic areas of the United States, and were enrolled through a virtual design. In the prospective study, participants were assigned to cohorts based on the clinical history participants reported in a screening survey and a study questionnaire. In the prospective study, mobile phlebotomists collected whole blood, serum and a nasopharyngeal or oropharyngeal swab from each participant. Participants in the prospective study had the option to provide additional blood draws and questionnaires over a 2-month period. Before DNA extraction, blood samples from the prospective study were shipped at room temperature or frozen. This clone was picked up many times. Its antigen is unknown. Qualities for individual bases were not recorded, and no much larger clone is one base off. V and J are truncated by 0 bases and 5 bases respectively, leaving an intervening sequence of 11 bases. From the germline V gene, CDR1 is SGHTS and CDR2 is YDEGEE. Including the terminal cysteine and phenylalanine, the CDR3 comprises 14 residues. The sequence is cut down to CDR3 DNA, 42 bases in frame from base 1.

The immunoSEQ Assay, a bias-controlled multiplex PCR, was used to amplify TCRbeta CDR3 regions from genomic DNA. Per the authors' processing: Nucleated cell counts per sample were estimated from amplification of reference gene primers within the assay. To quantify the absolute abundance of each unique TCRbeta CDR3 rearrangement, sequence reads were collapsed and filtered. For each sample, productive Simpson clonality was calculated as the square root of Simpson's diversity index across productive rearrangements. TCRdb mirrors the immuneACCESS table, restricted to in-frame sequences. Some clones are absent from its copies; in checked studies, under half trace to an unresolved V gene, and the reason for the others is unknown. For V, J and clone size, that table is used; D and trimming come from the DNA. The sample table lists about 190,000 clones, roughly three quarters of them with a count of one. 17% of the sample is in the top ten clones.

The chain employs TRBV5-8 and TRBJ1-1; D gene: possibly TRBD1, on 5 matching bases. Sequences were obtained from PBMCs or T cells enriched from blood (not recorded which). This TCR derives from a woman between 50 and 59 years old with acute COVID-19. CDR3 loop: CASSLVAGRTEAFF. In nucleotides, the sequence is TGTGCCAGCAGCTTGGTAGCAGGGAGGACTGAAGCTTTCTTT.